This TCR beta chain was captured in a study of blood T cells in healthy people across ages. The CDR3 is 12 amino acids. Germline CDR1 SEHNR, CDR2 FQNEAQ (reference sequence). V shed 4 bases and J shed 6 bases, with 8 bases lying between them. General study results and limits: Lack of knowledge of donor CMV status possibly confounded expanded clonotype changes.

With a J-beta primer mix and a sample-barcoded 5' primer, a second PCR ran about 7 to 12 cycles. TCRdb re-called the 5' RACE reads with MiXCR, one entry per CDR3 protein. Counted here are some 1,000,000 distinct CDR3 sequences, 20% to 25% occurring once; the ten biggest clones make up approximately 0.71%. On this clonotype: Antigen: not known.

A further study also used this sample, focusing on T cells of mothers and their children.

The chain couples TRBV7-9 to TRBJ2-3; no reliable D call. The receptor was derived from a girl aged 2-10 years in good health. Sequences were obtained from blood. Here the CDR3 DNA reads TGTGCCAGCAGCTCAGACCGGGATACGCAGTATTTT. It is translated as CASSSDRDTQYF.